The entry that follows covers one TCR beta chain sequence. This sample is drawn from a study of blood T cell repertoires in COVID-19. CDR3 size: 15 residues. Per germline, CDR1 SGDLS and CDR2 YYNGEE. The V end was cut by 4 bases, the J end by 10 bases, with 18 bases between. Participants reported their clinical history, and cohort assignment relied on those reports. Measured with immunoSEQ multiplex PCR; TCRdb has only the in-frame clones, and not every one. The sample shows 300,000 to 350,000 clones, approximately 89% of them seen only once. This chain joins TRBV9 and TRBJ1-6; possibly TRBD1 for D (6 bases). This receptor was identified in a woman in her twenties or thirties who had recovered from COVID-19. The sample was PBMCs or T cells enriched from blood (not recorded which). CDR3 nucleotides: TGTGCCAGCAGCAAGAGTGGGGGCCCCGGCTCACCCCTCCACTTT. Protein sequence: CASSKSGGPGSPLHF.